The clone carrying this TCR beta chain was counted only a few times. Its antigen is undetermined. TCRdb passed the 5' RACE reads through MiXCR, listing each CDR3 protein once. The sample yields roughly 200,000 distinct CDR3 sequences, 15% to 20% seen once. This record comes from a study of T-cell memory formation after mild COVID-19. The CDR3 has 15 amino acids. Deletions cut 1 base from V and 0 bases from J, with 9 bases between. CDR1 SGHNT and CDR2 YYREEE come from the germline V gene (reference sequence). Study-wide results and limits: Later expanders leaned toward CD4+, whereas clones contracting from day 15 to 85 were balanced CD4/CD8. That cross-reactive memory joined was suggested by some responding clones appearing in pre-infection memory.

Sequencing input: PBMCs or a T cell subset sorted from them (not recorded which). The chain joins TRBV5-4 to TRBJ2-3; a weak D match, TRBD1 (5 bases). The TCR originated in an adult woman who had mild COVID-19 (a few samples of this study predate the infection). Cell type and time point are not known. The DNA of the CDR3 is TGTGCCAGCAGCTTGACCACAGGCAGCACAGATACGCAGTATTTT. As protein: CASSLTTGSTDTQYF.